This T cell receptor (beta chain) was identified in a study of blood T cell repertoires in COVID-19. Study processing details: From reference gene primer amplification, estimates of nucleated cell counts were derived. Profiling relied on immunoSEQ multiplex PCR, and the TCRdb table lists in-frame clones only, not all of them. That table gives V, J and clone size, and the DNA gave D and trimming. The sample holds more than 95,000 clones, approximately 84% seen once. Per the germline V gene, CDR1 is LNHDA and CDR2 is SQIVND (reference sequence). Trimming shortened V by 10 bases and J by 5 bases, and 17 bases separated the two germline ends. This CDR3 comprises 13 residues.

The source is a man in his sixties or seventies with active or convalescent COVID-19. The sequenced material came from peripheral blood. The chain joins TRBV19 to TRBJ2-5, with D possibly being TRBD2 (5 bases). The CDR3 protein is CATAGRGRETQYF. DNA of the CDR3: TGTGCCACCGCGGGTCGAGGGCGGGAGACCCAGTACTTC.